This entry lists 24 T cell receptor beta chains sequenced from one sample in a study of blood T cell repertoires in COVID-19. Sequencing used immunoSEQ multiplex PCR; TCRdb keeps in-frame clones, though not all of them. The sample consists of 250,000 to 350,000 clones, less than 85% of them appearing once. Sequencing was carried out using peripheral blood. These TCRs come from a human donor with COVID-19, enrolled during active disease. The donor label of this sample is uncertain.

The chain uses TRBV19 and TRBJ2-3, with D tentatively TRBD1 (7 bases). CDR3 length: 18 amino acids. Germline-derived CDR1 and CDR2 are LNHDA and SQIVND (reference sequence). The V end lost 3 bases, the J end lost 5 bases, and 24 bases lay between the germline ends. The CDR3, as DNA: TGTGCCAGTAGTATGGAGGGGGCTAAGTTACCAGGAGGAGATACGCAGTATTTT. Its translation: CASSMEGAKLPGGDTQYF.

The chain links TRBV10-3 to TRBJ2-5; D might be TRBD1 (5 bases). Germline V lookup: CDR1 ENHRY, CDR2 SYGVKD. The CDR3 extends over 13 amino acids. The V end lost 7 bases, the J end lost 2 bases, and 11 bases lay between the germline ends. The CDR3 DNA reads TGTGCCATCAAAGGGGCTAGTCAAGAGACCCAGTACTTC. Its translation: CAIKGASQETQYF.

J is TRBJ2-1 and V is TRBV28; D possibly corresponds to TRBD2 (6 bases). Germline assignment: CDR1 MDHEN and CDR2 SYDVKM. Between the trimmed V and J ends, which lost 6 bases and 0 bases, there was a span of 21 bases. This CDR3 has 18 residues. CDR3 DNA: TGTGCCAGCAGCGATTATTCCGGGACTCCTAGCTCCTACAATGAGCAGTTCTTC. This translates into CASSDYSGTPSSYNEQFF.

The V and J genes are TRBV28 and TRBJ1-1; TRBD1 aligns across 10 bases. This CDR3 has 14 amino acids. From germline, CDR1 is MDHEN and CDR2 SYDVKM. With V trimmed by 5 bases and J by 5 bases, 5 bases remained unmatched. The CDR3 DNA reads as TGTGCCAGCAGTCGACAGGGGGCTAGAACTGAAGCTTTCTTT. Translated: CASSRQGARTEAFF.

The table lists this clone with a few counts. The V call is TRBV5-6, the J call TRBJ2-3; D might be TRBD2 (5 bases). Trimming removed 3 bases at V and 4 bases at J, with 9 bases between. Germline CDR1 and CDR2: SGHDT and YYEEEE. The CDR3 is 13 residues long. The CDR3 sequence is CASSWERADTQYF. CDR3 coding DNA: TGTGCCAGCAGCTGGGAGAGGGCAGATACGCAGTATTTT.

This clone was counted many times. This chain connects TRBV19 to TRBJ2-7; D might be TRBD1 (5 bases). Germline-derived CDR1 and CDR2 are LNHDA and SQIVND (reference sequence). The CDR3 is 14 residues long. Trimming shortened V by 3 bases and J by 2 bases, and 11 bases separated the two germline ends. The chain's CDR3 is CASSIGPGPYEQYF. CDR3 in DNA: TGTGCCAGTAGTATTGGACCAGGGCCCTACGAGCAGTACTTC. The full variable domain, completed using reference TRBV19 and TRBJ2-7, is DGGITQSPKYLFRKEGQNVTLSCEQNLNHDAMYWYRQDPGQGLRLIYYSQIVNDFQKGDIAEGYSVSREKKESFPLTVTSAQKNPTAFYLCASSIGPGPYEQYFGPGTRLTVT.

The chain is built from TRBV9 and TRBJ2-3; 7 bases agree with TRBD2. This CDR3 is 17 amino acids long. Germline V gene lookup returns CDR1 SGDLS and CDR2 YYNGEE. V trimming: 0 bases; J trimming: 2 bases; junction bases outside the gene matches: 9. The CDR3 reads CASSVGLGAGTTDTQYF. DNA for the CDR3: TGTGCCAGCAGCGTAGGCCTGGGAGCGGGGACCACAGATACGCAGTATTTT.

CDR3 region: CASSLYRETQYF. In DNA form, the CDR3 reads TGTGCCAGCAGCTTGTACAGGGAGACCCAGTACTTC. The rearrangement links TRBV11-2 to TRBJ2-5; a possible D gene is TRBD1 (5 bases). This CDR3 is built from 12 residues. Trimming left V 3 bases short and J 5 bases short, with 7 bases between. CDR1 and CDR2 (germline): SGHAT, FQNNGV.

J is TRBJ1-2 and V is TRBV19; 11 bases map to TRBD1. Germline-derived CDR1 and CDR2 are LNHDA and SQIVND (reference sequence). Trimming removed 8 bases from V and 2 bases from J; junction bases left unmatched: 13. This CDR3 has 17 residues. DNA for the CDR3: TGTGCCAGTGTAACTCCGGGACAGGGGGAGAAGAACTATGGCTACACCTTC. Its protein is CASVTPGQGEKNYGYTF. The full variable domain, completed using reference TRBV19 and TRBJ1-2, is DGGITQSPKYLFRKEGQNVTLSCEQNLNHDAMYWYRQDPGQGLRLIYYSQIVNDFQKGDIAEGYSVSREKKESFPLTVTSAQKNPTAFYLCASVTPGQGEKNYGYTFGSGTRLTVV.

This chain's CDR3 is CAWIAWPGETQYF. The CDR3, as DNA: TGTGCCTGGATAGCCTGGCCGGGAGAGACCCAGTACTTC. The chain uses TRBV30 and TRBJ2-5; the D is unclear. Germline assignment: CDR1 GTSNPN and CDR2 SVGIG (reference sequence). Trimming pared 4 bases from V and 4 bases from J, leaving 13 bases between. This CDR3 spans 13 amino acids.

The chain uses TRBV6-5 and TRBJ1-6; D may be TRBD1 (6 bases). CDR3 length: 14 residues. Looked up from germline, CDR1 is MNHEY and CDR2 is SVGAGI. V was pared by 11 bases and J by 0 bases, with 11 bases between. CDR3 region: CASTGSSYNSPLHF. The CDR3 DNA is TGTGCCTCCACAGGGAGCTCCTATAATTCACCCCTCCACTTT.

The chain employs TRBV27 and TRBJ2-7, with TRBD1 identical over 7 bases. The CDR3 has 14 amino acids. Germline CDR1 and CDR2: MNHEY and SMNVEV (reference sequence). Losses at the gene ends were 3 bases for V and 3 bases for J; bases not matched to a gene: 5. CDR3 loop: CASSFSRGNYEQYF. CDR3 DNA: TGTGCCAGCAGTTTTAGCAGGGGGAACTACGAGCAGTACTTC.

This chain uses TRBV6-6 with TRBJ1-3, with TRBD1 matching over 7 bases. This CDR3 is built from 14 residues. Trimming took 8 bases from V and 1 from J; bases not matched to a gene: 5. CDR1 is MNHNY, CDR2 SVGAGI, per germline (reference sequence). CDR3 sequence reads: CASAQGISGNTIYF. CDR3 nucleotide sequence: TGTGCCAGCGCACAGGGGATTTCTGGAAACACCATATATTTT.

J is TRBJ1-5 and V is TRBV28; 7 bases fit TRBD1. The CDR3 is made up of 19 amino acids. V shed 2 bases and J 0 bases; nucleotides not matched to a gene: 13. CDR1 and CDR2 from the germline V gene are MDHEN and SYDVKM. The CDR3 DNA reads as TGTGCCAGCAGTTTACATGGGTTAGGGGGCCTGTATAGCAATCAGCCCCAGCATTTT. Encoded protein: CASSLHGLGGLYSNQPQHF.

The chain links TRBV6-5 to TRBJ2-7, with 7 bases that match TRBD1. The CDR3 has 14 amino acids. Germline trimming cut 2 bases from V and 3 bases from J; bases unmatched to any gene: 4. Germline loops: CDR1 MNHEY, CDR2 SVGAGI. CDR3 DNA sequence: TGTGCCAGCAGTTACAGGGGGCGCCTCTACGAGCAGTACTTC. Translated: CASSYRGRLYEQYF.

The chain combines TRBV18 with TRBJ1-2, with TRBD1 matching 9 bases. The CDR3 is made up of 15 amino acids. Trimming cost V 3 bases and J 8 bases; bases outside gene matches: 10. The V gene's germline CDR1 is KGHSH and CDR2 LQKENI. CDR3 loop: CASSPSGQGSSGYTF. The CDR3 DNA is TGTGCCAGCTCACCCTCAGGACAGGGGTCTAGCGGCTACACCTTC.

This chain connects TRBV28 to TRBJ1-1; no reliable D call. The CDR3 is 15 amino acids. Germline V CDR1 and CDR2: MDHEN, SYDVKM. V was clipped by 5 bases and J by 4 bases, with 17 bases between them. The DNA of the CDR3 is TGTGCCAGCAGTCCATACCAGAAGGAGGGCACTGAAGCTTTCTTT. Protein sequence: CASSPYQKEGTEAFF. The full variable domain, its missing parts supplied by reference TRBV28 and TRBJ1-1, is DVKVTQSSRYLVKRTGEKVFLECVQDMDHENMFWYRQDPGLGLRLIYFSYDVKMKEKGDIPEGYSVSREKKERFSLILESASTNQTSMYLCASSPYQKEGTEAFFGQGTRLTVV.

Only one count was recorded for this clone. V and J are TRBV30 and TRBJ2-2; 10 bases fit TRBD2. Germline V CDR1 and CDR2: GTSNPN, SVGIG (reference sequence). The CDR3 contains 16 residues. The V and J ends lost 3 bases and 8 bases, in that order; junction bases with no gene match: 12. CDR3 protein: CAWSRNSGRPAGELFF. The CDR3 DNA sequence: TGTGCCTGGAGCAGAAATAGCGGGAGGCCCGCGGGGGAGCTGTTTTTT.

Details on this clone: The junction and the germline gene differ at one end; a read error may be behind it. The chain joins TRBV5-8 to TRBJ2-7; TRBD1 matches at 10 bases. The CDR3 has 14 amino acids. In germline, CDR1 is SGHTS, CDR2 YDEGEE. CDR3 DNA: TGTGCCAGCACCCCGGGGCAGGGACAGGGGTCTTTCCGCTTC. Its protein is CASTPGQGQGSFRF.

This chain uses TRBV12-5 with TRBJ2-3; D might be TRBD2 (6 bases). CDR3 length equals 13 residues. The ends were cut back, 5 bases at V and 8 bases at J, with 14 bases in the middle. Per the germline V gene, CDR1 is LGHNT and CDR2 is FRNRAP. The CDR3 reads CASGDGTSRTQYF. The CDR3 region has the DNA TGTGCTAGTGGTGACGGGACTTCCCGTACGCAGTATTTT.

The V and J genes are TRBV19 and TRBJ2-7; TRBD2 matches 13 bases. The CDR3 runs 15 residues. Germline V CDR1 and CDR2: LNHDA, SQIVND (reference sequence). Germline trimming cut 4 bases from V and 11 bases from J; bases unmatched to any gene: 11. Here the CDR3 DNA reads TGTGCCAGTAGTACCTCGAGACTAGCGGGAGGTTCGAAGTACTTC. Translating gives CASSTSRLAGGSKYF.

This rearrangement joins TRBV7-3 to TRBJ2-3; 12 nucleotides match TRBD2. The trim removed 4 bases at V and 3 bases at J, leaving 2 bases unmatched. The CDR3 is made up of 15 amino acids. Germline lookup yields CDR1 SGHTA and CDR2 FQGTGA. The CDR3 DNA reads as TGTGCCAGCAGCTCGGGGACTAGCGGGACAGATACGCAGTATTTT. Residues: CASSSGTSGTDTQYF.

The chain recombines TRBV10-3 with TRBJ2-7; D is possibly TRBD2 (5 bases). V was pared by 5 bases and J by 6 bases, with 11 bases between. The CDR3 has 12 amino acids. Looked up from germline, CDR1 is ENHRY and CDR2 is SYGVKD. The CDR3 protein is CAISFEGSEQYF. For the CDR3, the DNA is TGTGCCATCAGTTTCGAGGGTAGCGAGCAGTACTTC.

This clone showed up just a few times. The chain carries TRBV28 and TRBJ2-7, with 7 bases aligning to TRBD1. Germline trimming cut 3 bases from V and 4 bases from J; bases unmatched to any gene: 9. Germline CDR1 is MDHEN and CDR2 is SYDVKM. This CDR3 contains 15 residues. CDR3 region: CASSFIVDREYEQYF. CDR3 DNA: TGTGCCAGCAGTTTCATTGTTGACAGGGAGTACGAGCAGTACTTC.